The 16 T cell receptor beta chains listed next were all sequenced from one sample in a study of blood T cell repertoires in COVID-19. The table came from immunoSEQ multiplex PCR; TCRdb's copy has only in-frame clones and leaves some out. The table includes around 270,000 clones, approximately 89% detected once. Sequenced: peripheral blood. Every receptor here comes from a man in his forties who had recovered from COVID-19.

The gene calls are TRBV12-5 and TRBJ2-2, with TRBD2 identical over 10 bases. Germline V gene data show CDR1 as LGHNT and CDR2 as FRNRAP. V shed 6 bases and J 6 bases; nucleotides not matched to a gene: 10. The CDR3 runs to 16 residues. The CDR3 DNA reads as TGTGCTAGTGGGCCGCCGGGACTAGCGAGTTCCGGGGAGCTGTTTTTT. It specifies CASGPPGLASSGELFF. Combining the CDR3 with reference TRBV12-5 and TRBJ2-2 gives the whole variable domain DARVTQTPRHKVTEMGQEVTMRCQPILGHNTVFWYRQTMMQGLELLAYFRNRAPLDDSGMPKDRFSAEMPDATLATLKIQPSEPRDSAVYFCASGPPGLASSGELFFGEGSRLTVL.

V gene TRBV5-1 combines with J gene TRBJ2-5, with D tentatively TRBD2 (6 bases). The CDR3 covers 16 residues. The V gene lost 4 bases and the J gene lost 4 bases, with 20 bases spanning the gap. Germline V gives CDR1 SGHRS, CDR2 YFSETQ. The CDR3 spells CASSPRALMGGETQYF. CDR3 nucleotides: TGCGCCAGCAGCCCCCGCGCCCTAATGGGAGGAGAGACCCAGTACTTC.

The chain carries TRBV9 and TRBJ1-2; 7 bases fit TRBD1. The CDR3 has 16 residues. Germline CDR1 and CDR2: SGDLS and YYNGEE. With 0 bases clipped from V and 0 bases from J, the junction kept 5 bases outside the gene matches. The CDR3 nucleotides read TGTGCCAGCAGCGTAGCCGGGACAGCCACTAACTATGGCTACACCTTC. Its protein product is CASSVAGTATNYGYTF.

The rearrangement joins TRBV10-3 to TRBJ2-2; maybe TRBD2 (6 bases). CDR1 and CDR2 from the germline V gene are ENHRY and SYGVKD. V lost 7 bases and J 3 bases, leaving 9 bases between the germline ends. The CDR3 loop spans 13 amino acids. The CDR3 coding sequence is TGTGCCATCACCGGAGGGTACACCGGGGAGCTGTTTTTT. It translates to CAITGGYTGELFF.

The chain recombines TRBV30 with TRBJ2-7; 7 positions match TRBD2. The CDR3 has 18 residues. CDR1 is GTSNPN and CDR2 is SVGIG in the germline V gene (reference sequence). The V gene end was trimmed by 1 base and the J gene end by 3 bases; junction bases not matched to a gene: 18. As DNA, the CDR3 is TGTGCCTGGAGTGGGGACCCGCTAGCAAGGGAGGGATACTACGAGCAGTACTTC. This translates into CAWSGDPLAREGYYEQYF.

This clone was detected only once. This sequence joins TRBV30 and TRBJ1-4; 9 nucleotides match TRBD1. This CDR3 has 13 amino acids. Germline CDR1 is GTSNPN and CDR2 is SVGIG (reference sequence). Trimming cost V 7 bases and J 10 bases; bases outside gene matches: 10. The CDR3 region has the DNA TGTGCCTACAAGACAGGGGGATCCGGAAAACTGTTTTTT. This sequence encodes CAYKTGGSGKLFF.

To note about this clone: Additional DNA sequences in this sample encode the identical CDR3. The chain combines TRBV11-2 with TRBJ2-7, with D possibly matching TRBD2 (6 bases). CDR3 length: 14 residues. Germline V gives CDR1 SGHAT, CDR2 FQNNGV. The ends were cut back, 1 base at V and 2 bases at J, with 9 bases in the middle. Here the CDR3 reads CASSLAGGTYEQYF. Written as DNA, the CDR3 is TGTGCCAGCAGCTTAGCTGGCGGGACCTACGAGCAGTACTTC. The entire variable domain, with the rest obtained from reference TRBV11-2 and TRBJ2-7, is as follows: EAGVAQSPRYKIIEKRQSVAFWCNPISGHATLYWYQQILGQGPKLLIQFQNNGVVDDSQLPKDRFSAERLKGVDSTLKIQPAKLEDSAVYLCASSLAGGTYEQYFGPGTRLTVT.

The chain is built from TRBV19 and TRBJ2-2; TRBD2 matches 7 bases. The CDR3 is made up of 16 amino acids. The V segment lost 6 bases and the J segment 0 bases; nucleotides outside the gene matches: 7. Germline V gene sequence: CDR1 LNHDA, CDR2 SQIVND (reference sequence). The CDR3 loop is CASRPAGRSNTGELFF. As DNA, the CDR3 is TGTGCCAGTAGACCAGCGGGGCGGTCGAACACCGGGGAGCTGTTTTTT.

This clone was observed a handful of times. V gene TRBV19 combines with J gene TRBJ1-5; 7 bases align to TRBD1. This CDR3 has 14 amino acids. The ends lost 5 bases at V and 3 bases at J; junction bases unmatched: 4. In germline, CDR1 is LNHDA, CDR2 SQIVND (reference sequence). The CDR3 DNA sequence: TGTGCCAGTAGTCAACAGGGGAACAATCAGCCCCAGCATTTT. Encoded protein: CASSQQGNNQPQHF.

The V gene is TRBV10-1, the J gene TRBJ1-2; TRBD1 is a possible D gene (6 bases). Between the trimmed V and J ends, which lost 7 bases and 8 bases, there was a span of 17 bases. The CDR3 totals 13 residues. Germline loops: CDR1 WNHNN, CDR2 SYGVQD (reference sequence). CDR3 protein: CASIGQQGNGYTF. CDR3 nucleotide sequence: TGCGCCAGCATAGGCCAGCAGGGGAACGGCTACACCTTC.

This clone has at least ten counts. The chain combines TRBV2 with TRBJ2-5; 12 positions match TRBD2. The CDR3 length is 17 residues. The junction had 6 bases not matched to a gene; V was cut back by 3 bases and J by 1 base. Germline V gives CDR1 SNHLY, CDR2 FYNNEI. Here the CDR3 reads CASSDPRTSGAQETQYF. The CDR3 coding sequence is TGTGCCAGCAGTGATCCGAGGACTAGCGGGGCCCAAGAGACCCAGTACTTC.

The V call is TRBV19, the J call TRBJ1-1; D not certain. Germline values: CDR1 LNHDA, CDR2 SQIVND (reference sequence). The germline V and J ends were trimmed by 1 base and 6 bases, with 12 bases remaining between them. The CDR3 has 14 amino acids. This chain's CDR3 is CASSIGTPEAEAFF. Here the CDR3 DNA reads TGTGCCAGTAGTATAGGTACCCCCGAGGCTGAAGCTTTCTTT.

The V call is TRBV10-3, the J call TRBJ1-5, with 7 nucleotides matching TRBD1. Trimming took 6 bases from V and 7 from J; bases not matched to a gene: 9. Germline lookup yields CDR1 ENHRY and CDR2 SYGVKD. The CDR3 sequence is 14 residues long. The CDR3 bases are TGTGCCATCAGGGATGACAGGGACGGCCAGCCCCAGCATTTT. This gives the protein CAIRDDRDGQPQHF.

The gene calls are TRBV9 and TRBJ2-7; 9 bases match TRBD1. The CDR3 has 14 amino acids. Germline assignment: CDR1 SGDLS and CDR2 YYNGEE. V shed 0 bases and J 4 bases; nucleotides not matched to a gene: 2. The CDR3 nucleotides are TGTGCCAGCAGCGTAGCACAGGGGGCTTACGAGCAGTACTTC. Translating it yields CASSVAQGAYEQYF.

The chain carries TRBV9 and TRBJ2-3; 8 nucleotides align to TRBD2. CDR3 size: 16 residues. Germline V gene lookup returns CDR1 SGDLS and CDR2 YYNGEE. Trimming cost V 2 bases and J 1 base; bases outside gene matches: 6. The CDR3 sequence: CASSVSAGVGTDTQYF. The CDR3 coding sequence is TGTGCCAGCAGCGTCTCAGCGGGAGTCGGCACAGATACGCAGTATTTT. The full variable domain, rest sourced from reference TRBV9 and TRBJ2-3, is DSGVTQTPKHLITATGQRVTLRCSPRSGDLSVYWYQQSLDQGLQFLIQYYNGEERAKGNILERFSAQQFPDLHSELNLSSLELGDSALYFCASSVSAGVGTDTQYFGPGTRLTVL.

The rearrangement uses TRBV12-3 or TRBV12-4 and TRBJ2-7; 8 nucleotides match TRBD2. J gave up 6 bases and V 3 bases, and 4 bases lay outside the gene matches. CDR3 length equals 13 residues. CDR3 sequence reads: CASSFGGASEQYF. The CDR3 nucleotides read TGTGCCAGCAGTTTCGGGGGGGCCTCCGAGCAGTACTTC.